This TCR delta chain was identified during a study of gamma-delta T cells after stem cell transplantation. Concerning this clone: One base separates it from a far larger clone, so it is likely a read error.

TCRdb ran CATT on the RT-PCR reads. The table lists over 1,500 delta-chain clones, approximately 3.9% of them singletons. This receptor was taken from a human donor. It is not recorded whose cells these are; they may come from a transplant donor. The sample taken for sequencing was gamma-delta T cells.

CDR3 coding DNA: TGTGCTCTTGGGGAACCTGATCGATCCCTATCCTGGACGATGGGGTCCACCCCGCCGTACACCGATAAACTCATCTTT. Protein product: CALGEPDRSLSWTMGSTPPYTDKLIF. This rearrangement joins TRDV1 to TRDJ1; a possible D gene is TRDD3 (5 bases). The CDR3 contains 26 residues. The ends were cut back, 1 base at V and 0 bases at J, with 42 bases in the middle. Germline V CDR1 and CDR2: TSWWSYY, QGS.